This TCR beta chain emerged from a study of cytomegalovirus exposure and HLA in healthy donors (dated by TCRdb to about 2017). Background on the whole study: A later analysis indicated that the roughly 120 validation repertoires were generated on the platform also employed for the approximately 690 repertoires of the first cohort. The study aimed to test whether signatures of past pathogen exposure could be identified by cataloging public T cell receptors. In addition to the first cohort of roughly 700 subjects, a separate validation cohort of 120 different subjects was used. High-throughput TCR immunosequencing, statistical association of individual TCRs with disease status, and machine learning were combined to predict cytomegalovirus infection status. The paper as a whole reports these results and caveats: In the study, 164 TCR beta chains were listed as associated with cytomegalovirus. In a later analysis, TCRs clustered in the first cohort were found to also tend to co-occur in the approximately 120 validation repertoires, with about 94% of cluster scores above 0. Across donors, most TCR sequences were observed very rarely, whereas some public TCRs were present in many individuals. In vitro tests confirmed that a few of the cytomegalovirus-associated TCR beta chains recognize cytomegalovirus antigens. In both the original and validation cohorts, the classifier was reported to diagnose cytomegalovirus status with high specificity and sensitivity. A later analysis lacked HLA typing for the validation cohort, so it scored co-occurrence in that cohort across all 120 or so repertoires. The authors suggested that the approach could potentially be extended to other disease states and immunological phenotypes.

The CDR3 spans 13 residues, from the cysteine through the phenylalanine. Kept here is only the CDR3 DNA, which spans 39 bases and is read in frame from base 1. CDR1 LNHDA and CDR2 SQIVND are derived from the germline V gene (reference sequence). For this chain, trimming is 4 bases at the V end and 7 bases at the J end, and the number of junction bases without a gene match is 4. The donors belonged to the validation cohort of approximately 130 subjects, which was separate from the roughly 670-subject first cohort. The library was obtained by the immunoSEQ multiplex PCR assay. On the authors' methods: A statistical classification framework was built for diagnosing cytomegalovirus status from the catalog of TCR beta chain sequences. In TCRdb, the immuneACCESS table is reduced to in-frame sequences with V and J assigned. These tables do not hold every clone; where another copy was compared, an unresolved V gene accounts for under half, and the others remain unexplained. V, J and clone size were drawn from that table, and D and trimming were deduced from the DNA. The sample records about 340,000 clones, 70% to 90% of which are singletons. In total, the top ten clones hold 0.84% of the sample.

Comment on this clone: The antigen this receptor binds is unknown. Base-call qualities are not available, and no considerably larger clone is one nucleotide away.

The specimen was PBMCs. The TCR sequence derives from a woman aged 18-29 years in good health and CMV-seronegative. The chain is encoded by TRBV19 joined to TRBJ1-5, with TRBD1 identical over 7 junction bases. CDR3 sequence: CASSSYRGQPQHF. The DNA sequence is given as TGTGCCAGTAGTAGTTACAGGGGACAGCCCCAGCATTTT. The full variable domain, with segments outside the CDR3 supplied by the reference TRBV19 and TRBJ1-5 proteins, appears as DGGITQSPKYLFRKEGQNVTLSCEQNLNHDAMYWYRQDPGQGLRLIYYSQIVNDFQKGDIAEGYSVSREKKESFPLTVTSAQKNPTAFYLCASSSYRGQPQHFGDGTRLSIL.